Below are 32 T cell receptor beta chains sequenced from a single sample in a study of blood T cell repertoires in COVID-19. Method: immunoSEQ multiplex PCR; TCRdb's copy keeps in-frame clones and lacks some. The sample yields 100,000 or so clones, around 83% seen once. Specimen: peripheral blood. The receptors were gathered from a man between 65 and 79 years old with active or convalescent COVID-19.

CDR3 sequence reads: CASSQHAGGTTEAFF. In DNA, the CDR3 is TGTGCCAGCAGCCAACATGCAGGGGGCACCACTGAAGCTTTCTTT. This rearrangement joins TRBV3-1 (or the pseudogene TRBV3-2) to TRBJ1-1; 8 positions match TRBD1. Unmatched junction bases numbered 6, after V lost 2 bases and J lost 4 bases. Germline V gives CDR1 LGHDT, CDR2 YNNKEL (reference sequence). The CDR3 contains 15 residues.

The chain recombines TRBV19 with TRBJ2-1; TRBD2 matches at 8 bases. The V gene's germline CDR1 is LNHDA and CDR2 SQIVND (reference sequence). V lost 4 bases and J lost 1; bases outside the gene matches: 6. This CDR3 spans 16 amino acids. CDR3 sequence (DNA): TGTGCCAGTAGTAACCCGGGGGGGCTATCCTACAATGAGCAGTTCTTC. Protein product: CASSNPGGLSYNEQFF.

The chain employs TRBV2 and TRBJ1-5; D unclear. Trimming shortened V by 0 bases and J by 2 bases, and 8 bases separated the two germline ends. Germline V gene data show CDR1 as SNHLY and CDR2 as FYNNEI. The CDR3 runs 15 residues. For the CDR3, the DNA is TGTGCCAGCAGTGAAGCGGGTCAGGGCAATCAGCCCCAGCATTTT. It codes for CASSEAGQGNQPQHF.

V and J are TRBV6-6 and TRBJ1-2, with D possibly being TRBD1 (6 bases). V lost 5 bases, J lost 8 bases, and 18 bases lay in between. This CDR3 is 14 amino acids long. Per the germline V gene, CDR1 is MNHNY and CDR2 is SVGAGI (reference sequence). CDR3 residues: CASSQLRGAGGYTF. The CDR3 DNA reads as TGTGCCAGCAGTCAATTACGGGGGGCTGGGGGCTACACCTTC.

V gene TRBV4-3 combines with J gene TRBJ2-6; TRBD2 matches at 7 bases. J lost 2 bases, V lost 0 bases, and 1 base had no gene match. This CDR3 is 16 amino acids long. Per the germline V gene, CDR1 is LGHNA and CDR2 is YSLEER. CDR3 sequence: CASSQDRGAGANVLTF. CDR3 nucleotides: TGCGCCAGCAGCCAAGACCGGGGGGCTGGGGCCAACGTCCTGACTTTC.

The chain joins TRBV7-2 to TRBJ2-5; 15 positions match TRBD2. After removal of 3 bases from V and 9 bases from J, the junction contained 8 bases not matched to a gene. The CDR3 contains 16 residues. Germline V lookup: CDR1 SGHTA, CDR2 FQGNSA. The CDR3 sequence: CASSFAGTSGGKAQYF. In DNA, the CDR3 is TGTGCCAGCAGCTTCGCCGGGACTAGCGGGGGGAAGGCCCAGTACTTC.

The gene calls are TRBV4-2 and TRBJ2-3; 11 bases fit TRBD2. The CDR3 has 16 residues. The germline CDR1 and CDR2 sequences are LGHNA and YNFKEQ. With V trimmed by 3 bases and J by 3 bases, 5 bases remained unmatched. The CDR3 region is CASSQLLAGGTDTQYF. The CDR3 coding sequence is TGTGCCAGCAGCCAGCTGCTAGCGGGGGGTACAGATACGCAGTATTTT.

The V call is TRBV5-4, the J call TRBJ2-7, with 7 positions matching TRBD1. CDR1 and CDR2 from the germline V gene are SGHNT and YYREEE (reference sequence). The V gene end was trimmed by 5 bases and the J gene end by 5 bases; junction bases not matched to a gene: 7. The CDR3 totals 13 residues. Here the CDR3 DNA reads TGTGCCAGCAGTAGACAGGGACGCGACGAGCAGTACTTC. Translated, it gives CASSRQGRDEQYF.

As DNA, the CDR3 is TGTGCCAGCTCACGGGATAGCGTAGCGGATACGCAGTATTTT. It specifies CASSRDSVADTQYF. V is TRBV18 and J is TRBJ2-3, with a weak D call TRBD2 (5 bases). The germline CDR1 and CDR2 sequences are KGHSH and LQKENI. The germline V and J ends were trimmed by 4 bases and 6 bases, with 14 bases remaining between them. The CDR3 consists of 14 residues. Together with reference TRBV18 and TRBJ2-3, the CDR3 gives the full variable domain: NAGVMQNPRHLVRRRGQEARLRCSPMKGHSHVYWYRQLPEEGLKFMVYLQKENIIDESGMPKERFSAEFPKEGPSILRIQQVVRGDSAAYFCASSRDSVADTQYFGPGTRLTVL.

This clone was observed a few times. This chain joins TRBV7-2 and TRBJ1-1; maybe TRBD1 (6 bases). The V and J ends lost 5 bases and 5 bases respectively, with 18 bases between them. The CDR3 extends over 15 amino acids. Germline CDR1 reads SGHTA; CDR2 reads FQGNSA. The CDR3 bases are TGTGCCAGCAGCGCTAGAGGGACAAGAGGGACTGAAGCTTTCTTT. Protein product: CASSARGTRGTEAFF.

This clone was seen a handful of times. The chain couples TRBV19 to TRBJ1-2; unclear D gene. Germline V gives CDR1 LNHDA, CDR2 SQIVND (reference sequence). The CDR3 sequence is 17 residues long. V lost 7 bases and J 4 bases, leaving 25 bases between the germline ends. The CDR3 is CASTPGAGRDYLYGYTF. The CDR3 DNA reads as TGTGCCAGTACCCCTGGAGCAGGACGCGACTACCTCTATGGCTACACCTTC.

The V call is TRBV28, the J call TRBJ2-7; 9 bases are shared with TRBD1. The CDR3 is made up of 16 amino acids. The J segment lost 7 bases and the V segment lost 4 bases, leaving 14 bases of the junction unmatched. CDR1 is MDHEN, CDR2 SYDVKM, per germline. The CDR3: CASSYTRTGVNGEQYF. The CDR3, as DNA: TGTGCCAGCAGTTACACAAGGACAGGGGTGAATGGGGAGCAGTACTTC.

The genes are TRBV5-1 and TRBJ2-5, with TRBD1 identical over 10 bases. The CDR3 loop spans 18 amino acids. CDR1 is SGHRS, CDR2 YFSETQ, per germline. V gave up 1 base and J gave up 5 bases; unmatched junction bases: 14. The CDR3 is CASSLMSEGQGFVETQYF. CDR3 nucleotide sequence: TGCGCCAGCAGCTTGATGTCGGAGGGACAGGGGTTCGTCGAGACCCAGTACTTC. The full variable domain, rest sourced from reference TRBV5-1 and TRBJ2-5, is KAGVTQTPRYLIKTRGQQVTLSCSPISGHRSVSWYQQTPGQGLQFLFEYFSETQRNKGNFPGRFSGRQFSNSRSEMNVSTLELGDSALYLCASSLMSEGQGFVETQYFGPGTRLLVL.

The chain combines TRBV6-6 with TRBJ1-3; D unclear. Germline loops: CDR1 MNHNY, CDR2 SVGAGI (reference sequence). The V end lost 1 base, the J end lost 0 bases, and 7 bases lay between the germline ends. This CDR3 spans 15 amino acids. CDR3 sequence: CASSYFGISGNTIYF. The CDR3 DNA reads TGTGCCAGCAGTTACTTCGGGATCTCTGGAAACACCATATATTTT.

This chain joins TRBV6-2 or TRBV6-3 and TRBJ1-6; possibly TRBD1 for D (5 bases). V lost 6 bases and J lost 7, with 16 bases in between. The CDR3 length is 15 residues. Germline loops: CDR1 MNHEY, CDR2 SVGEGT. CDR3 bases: TGTGCCAGCAGCTGGCTCCTCCCAGGGAATTCACCCCTCCACTTT. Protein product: CASSWLLPGNSPLHF.

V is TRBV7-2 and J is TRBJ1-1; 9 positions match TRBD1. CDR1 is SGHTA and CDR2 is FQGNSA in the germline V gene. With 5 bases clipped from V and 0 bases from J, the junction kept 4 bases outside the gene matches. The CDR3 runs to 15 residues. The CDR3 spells CASSRQGGMNTEAFF. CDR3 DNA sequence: TGTGCCAGCAGCAGACAGGGGGGGATGAACACTGAAGCTTTCTTT.

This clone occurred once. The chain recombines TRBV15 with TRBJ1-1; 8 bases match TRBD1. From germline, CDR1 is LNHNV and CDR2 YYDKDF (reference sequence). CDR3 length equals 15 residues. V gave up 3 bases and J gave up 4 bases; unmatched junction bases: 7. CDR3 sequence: CATSSGDRGGTEAFF. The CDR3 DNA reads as TGTGCCACCAGCAGTGGAGACAGGGGAGGCACTGAAGCTTTCTTT.

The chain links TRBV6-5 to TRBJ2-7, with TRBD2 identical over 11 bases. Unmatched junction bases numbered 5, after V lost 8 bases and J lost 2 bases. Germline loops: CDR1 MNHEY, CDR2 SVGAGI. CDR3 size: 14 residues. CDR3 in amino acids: CASRSGGAPYEQYF. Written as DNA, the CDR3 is TGTGCCAGCCGTAGCGGGGGGGCCCCCTACGAGCAGTACTTC.

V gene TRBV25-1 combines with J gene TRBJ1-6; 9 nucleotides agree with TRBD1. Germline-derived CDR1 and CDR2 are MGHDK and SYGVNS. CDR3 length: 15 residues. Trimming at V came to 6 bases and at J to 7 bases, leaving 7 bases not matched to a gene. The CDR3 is CASSRTGALNSPLHF. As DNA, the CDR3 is TGTGCCAGCAGCAGGACAGGGGCTTTGAATTCACCCCTCCACTTT. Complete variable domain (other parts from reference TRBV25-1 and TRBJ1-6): EADIYQTPRYLVIGTGKKITLECSQTMGHDKMYWYQQDPGMELHLIHYSYGVNSTEKGDLSSESTVSRIRTEHFPLTLESARPSHTSQYLCASSRTGALNSPLHFGNGTRLTVT.

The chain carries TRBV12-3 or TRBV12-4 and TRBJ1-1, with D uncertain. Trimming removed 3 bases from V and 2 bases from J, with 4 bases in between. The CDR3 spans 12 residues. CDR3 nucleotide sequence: TGTGCCAGCAGTTTGCGTAACACTGAAGCTTTCTTT. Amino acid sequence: CASSLRNTEAFF.

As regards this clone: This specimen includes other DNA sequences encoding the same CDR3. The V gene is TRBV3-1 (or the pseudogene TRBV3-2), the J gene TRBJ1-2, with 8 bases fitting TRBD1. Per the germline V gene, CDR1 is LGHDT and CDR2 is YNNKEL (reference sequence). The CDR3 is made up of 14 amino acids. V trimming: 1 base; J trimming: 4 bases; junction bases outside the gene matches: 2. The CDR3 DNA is TGTGCCAGCAGCCAAGGACAGGGGAGCTATGGCTACACCTTC. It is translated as CASSQGQGSYGYTF.

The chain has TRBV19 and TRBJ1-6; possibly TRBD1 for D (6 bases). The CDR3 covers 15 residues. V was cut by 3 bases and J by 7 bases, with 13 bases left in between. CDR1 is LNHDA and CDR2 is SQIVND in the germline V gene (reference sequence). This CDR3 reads CASSINRDTNSPLHF. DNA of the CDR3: TGTGCCAGTAGTATCAACCGGGACACAAATTCACCCCTCCACTTT.

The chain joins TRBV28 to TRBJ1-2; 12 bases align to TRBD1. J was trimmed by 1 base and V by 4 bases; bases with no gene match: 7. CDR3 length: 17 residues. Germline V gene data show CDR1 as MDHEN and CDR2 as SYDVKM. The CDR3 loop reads CASSSVGQGAVNYGYTF. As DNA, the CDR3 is TGTGCCAGCAGTTCTGTGGGACAGGGGGCTGTTAACTATGGCTACACCTTC.

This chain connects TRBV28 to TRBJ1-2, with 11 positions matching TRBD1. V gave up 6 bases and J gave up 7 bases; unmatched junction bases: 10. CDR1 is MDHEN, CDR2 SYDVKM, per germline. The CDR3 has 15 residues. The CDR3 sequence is CASSFLGTGGIGYTF. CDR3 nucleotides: TGTGCCAGCAGCTTTCTCGGGACAGGGGGTATTGGCTACACCTTC.

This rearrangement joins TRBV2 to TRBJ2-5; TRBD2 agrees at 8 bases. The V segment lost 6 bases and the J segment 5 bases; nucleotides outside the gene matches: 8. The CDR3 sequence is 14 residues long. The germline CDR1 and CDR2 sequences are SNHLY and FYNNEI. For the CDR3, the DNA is TGTGCCAGCAGACCCGGTGGCGGGGGGGAGACCCAGTACTTC. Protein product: CASRPGGGGETQYF.

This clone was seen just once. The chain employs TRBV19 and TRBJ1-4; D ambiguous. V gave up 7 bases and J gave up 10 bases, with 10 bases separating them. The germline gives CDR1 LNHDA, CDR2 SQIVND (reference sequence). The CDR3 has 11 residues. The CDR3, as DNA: TGTGCCAGTACAAGCAGCGGAAAACTGTTTTTT. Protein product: CASTSSGKLFF.

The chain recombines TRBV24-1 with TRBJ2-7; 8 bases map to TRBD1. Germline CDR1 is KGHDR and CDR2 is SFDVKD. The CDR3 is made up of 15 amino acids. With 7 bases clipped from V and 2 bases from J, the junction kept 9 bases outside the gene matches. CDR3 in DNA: TGTGCCACCAGAGCTGACAGGGGACCCCCCTACGAGCAGTACTTC. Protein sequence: CATRADRGPPYEQYF.

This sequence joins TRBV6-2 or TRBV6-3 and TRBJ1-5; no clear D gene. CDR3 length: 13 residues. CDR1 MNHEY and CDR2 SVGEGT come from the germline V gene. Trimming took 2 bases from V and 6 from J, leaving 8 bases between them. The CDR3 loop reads CASSYTGIQPQHF. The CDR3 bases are TGTGCCAGCAGTTACACGGGGATTCAGCCCCAGCATTTT.

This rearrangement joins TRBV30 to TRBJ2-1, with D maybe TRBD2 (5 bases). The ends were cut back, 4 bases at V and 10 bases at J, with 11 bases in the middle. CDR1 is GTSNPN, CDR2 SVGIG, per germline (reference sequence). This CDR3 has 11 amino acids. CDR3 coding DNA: TGTGCCTGGACGGGGAATCGAGAGCAGTTCTTC. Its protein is CAWTGNREQFF.

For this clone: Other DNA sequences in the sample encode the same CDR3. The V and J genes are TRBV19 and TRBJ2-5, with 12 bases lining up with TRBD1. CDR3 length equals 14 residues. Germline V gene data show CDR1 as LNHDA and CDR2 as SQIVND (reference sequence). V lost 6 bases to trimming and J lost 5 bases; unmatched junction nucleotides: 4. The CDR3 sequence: CASSRDRGQETQYF. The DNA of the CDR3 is TGTGCCAGTAGCCGGGACAGGGGGCAGGAGACCCAGTACTTC.

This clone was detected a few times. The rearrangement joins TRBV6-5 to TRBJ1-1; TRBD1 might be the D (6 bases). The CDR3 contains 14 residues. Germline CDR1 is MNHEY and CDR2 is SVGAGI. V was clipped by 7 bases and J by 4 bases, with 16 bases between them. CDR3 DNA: TGTGCCAGCATCCGAGGCGGGGGGCGCACTGAAGCTTTCTTT. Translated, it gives CASIRGGGRTEAFF.

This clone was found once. CDR3 bases: TGTGCCAGCAGGGATAGCGGGACCACCGGGGAGCTGTTTTTT. Amino acid sequence: CASRDSGTTGELFF. The V and J genes are TRBV2 and TRBJ2-2; 8 bases fit TRBD2. CDR1 SNHLY and CDR2 FYNNEI come from the germline V gene. Germline trimming cut 6 bases from V and 4 bases from J; bases unmatched to any gene: 4. The length of the CDR3 is 14 residues.